The 13 T cell receptor beta chains presented below share a single source sample, sequenced in a study of blood T cell repertoires in COVID-19. Method: immunoSEQ multiplex PCR; TCRdb's copy keeps in-frame clones and lacks some. The repertoire holds roughly 200,000 clones, with about 84% as singletons. Material: peripheral blood. The receptors were sampled from a person aged 70 to 85 with COVID-19, enrolled during active disease.

The chain combines TRBV5-4 with TRBJ2-5; 9 positions match TRBD2. The V and J ends lost 0 bases and 2 bases, in that order; junction bases with no gene match: 14. CDR3 length: 19 residues. The germline V gene has CDR1 SGHNT and CDR2 YYREEE (reference sequence). CDR3: CASSLVPGGLAGRQETQYF. The CDR3 DNA reads as TGTGCCAGCAGCTTGGTCCCCGGGGGGCTAGCGGGAAGACAAGAGACCCAGTACTTC.

The chain recombines TRBV7-2 with TRBJ2-4, with 8 bases identical to TRBD1. CDR1 is SGHTA and CDR2 is FQGNSA in the germline V gene. The CDR3 is made up of 14 amino acids. V shed 2 bases and J 7 bases; nucleotides not matched to a gene: 4. The CDR3 loop is CASSLRQGLNIQYF. CDR3 sequence (DNA): TGTGCCAGCAGCTTAAGACAGGGGTTGAACATTCAGTACTTC.

There are a few counts of this clone. The CDR3 region is CASRTWVDMNTEAFF. CDR3 sequence (DNA): TGTGCCAGCAGGACTTGGGTGGACATGAACACTGAAGCTTTCTTT. This chain connects TRBV28 to TRBJ1-1; D possibly corresponds to TRBD1 (5 bases). Trimming left V 6 bases short and J 0 bases short, with 14 bases between. Germline V gene lookup returns CDR1 MDHEN and CDR2 SYDVKM. The CDR3 consists of 15 residues.

The chain links TRBV7-2 to TRBJ1-5; 7 nucleotides match TRBD1. This CDR3 is built from 16 residues. Germline V gene sequence: CDR1 SGHTA, CDR2 FQGNSA. The V and J ends lost 3 bases and 11 bases, in that order; junction bases with no gene match: 16. The CDR3 is CASSLGTDTESASQHF. The CDR3 DNA reads TGTGCCAGCAGCTTGGGGACAGACACTGAATCAGCATCCCAGCATTTT. Full variable domain (remainder filled in from reference TRBV7-2 and TRBJ1-5): GAGVSQSPSNKVTEKGKDVELRCDPISGHTALYWYRQSLGQGLEFLIYFQGNSAPDKSGLPSDRFSAERTGGSVSTLTIQRTQQEDSAVYLCASSLGTDTESASQHFGDGTRLSIL.

The CDR3 bases are TGCGCCAGCAGCTTGGAGTCCAGCTCCTACGAGCAGTACTTC. Translating it yields CASSLESSSYEQYF. The chain employs TRBV5-1 and TRBJ2-7; D is ambiguous. The CDR3 is 14 amino acids. Trimming left V 0 bases short and J 0 bases short, with 7 bases between. Germline loops: CDR1 SGHRS, CDR2 YFSETQ.

This clone was seen only once. This chain joins TRBV27 and TRBJ1-2; TRBD1 matches 7 bases. The CDR3 covers 14 residues. The germline gives CDR1 MNHEY, CDR2 SMNVEV (reference sequence). The V segment lost 6 bases and the J segment 8 bases; nucleotides outside the gene matches: 12. CDR3 residues: CASSGTGRGQGYTF. In DNA, the CDR3 is TGTGCCAGCAGCGGGACGGGTAGGGGGCAAGGCTACACCTTC.

The gene calls are TRBV19 and TRBJ1-6; no reliable D call. This CDR3 has 16 amino acids. Per the germline V gene, CDR1 is LNHDA and CDR2 is SQIVND (reference sequence). Between the trimmed V and J ends, which lost 3 bases and 9 bases, there was a span of 18 bases. The CDR3 DNA reads as TGTGCCAGTAGTATCCCGGCTCTTGATGGAGCTTCACCCCTCCACTTT. Translated: CASSIPALDGASPLHF. The entire variable domain, with the rest obtained from reference TRBV19 and TRBJ1-6, is as follows: DGGITQSPKYLFRKEGQNVTLSCEQNLNHDAMYWYRQDPGQGLRLIYYSQIVNDFQKGDIAEGYSVSREKKESFPLTVTSAQKNPTAFYLCASSIPALDGASPLHFGNGTRLTVT.

The chain combines TRBV28 with TRBJ2-7; D remains unclear. There are 11 residues in the CDR3. Trimming removed 6 bases at V and 4 bases at J, with 7 bases between. The germline gives CDR1 MDHEN, CDR2 SYDVKM. DNA of the CDR3: TGTGCCAGCAGCCTATTATACGAGCAGTACTTC. Protein: CASSLLYEQYF.

This clone has more than one count but fewer than ten. The J gene is TRBJ2-7, the V gene TRBV23-1, with a tentative D call TRBD1 (6 bases). TRBV23-1 is sorted into the ORF group, with uncertain function. CDR3 length: 12 residues. Trimming shortened V by 7 bases and J by 9 bases, and 16 bases separated the two germline ends. The CDR3 sequence: CASIPGQNRQYF. The CDR3 bases are TGCGCCAGCATACCCGGACAGAATCGGCAGTACTTC.

The chain uses TRBV19 and TRBJ2-1; D may be TRBD1 (5 bases). The CDR3 spans 13 residues. V was pared by 6 bases and J by 9 bases, with 15 bases between. The germline V gene encodes CDR1 LNHDA and CDR2 SQIVND (reference sequence). CDR3 loop: CASSRQLNGEQFF. The CDR3 DNA follows: TGTGCCAGTAGCAGACAGTTAAACGGTGAGCAGTTCTTC.

Only one count was recorded for this clone. The V call is TRBV28, the J call TRBJ2-7, with D possibly TRBD2 on 7 matching bases. CDR3 length: 13 amino acids. From germline, CDR1 is MDHEN and CDR2 SYDVKM. V was shortened by 6 bases and J by 1 base, with 10 bases between the two germline ends. The chain's CDR3 is CASRGGGSYEQYF. DNA for the CDR3: TGTGCCAGCAGAGGGGGGGGGTCCTACGAGCAGTACTTC.

V gene TRBV29-1 combines with J gene TRBJ2-1; 8 bases fit TRBD2. The ends lost 3 bases at V and 10 bases at J; junction bases unmatched: 11. This CDR3 contains 14 residues. Germline lookup yields CDR1 SQVTM and CDR2 ANQGSEA. The CDR3 here is CSVETSAFAKEQFF. CDR3 nucleotides: TGCAGCGTTGAGACTAGCGCCTTTGCGAAAGAGCAGTTCTTC.

A word on this clone: At one end, the junction sequence differs from germline, possibly due to a read error. J is TRBJ1-2 and V is TRBV7-2; TRBD1 agrees at 9 bases. CDR3 size: 15 residues. Per germline, CDR1 SGHTA and CDR2 FQGNSA. The CDR3 DNA reads as TGTGCCAGCAGCTTCCCACAGGGGGCGAACTTTGGCTACACCTTC. This translates into CASSFPQGANFGYTF.